What follows is one T cell receptor beta chain and its context. This record comes from a study of T cells expressing NK-cell markers. TCRdb re-called the 5' RACE reads and gives one entry per CDR3 protein, without DNA. This table holds 500,000 to 600,000 distinct CDR3 sequences. This clonotype originated in a man aged 18 to 30 in good health. The sequenced material came from blood T cells: a sorted CD56 or NKG2C T cell subset, CD4+ or CD8+ T cells, or bulk PBMC T cells (not recorded which).

The CDR3 region is CSVTGAYNEQFF. The chain combines TRBV29-1 with TRBJ2-1; without DNA, the TCRdb call of TRBD1 cannot be checked. Germline V CDR1 and CDR2: SQVTM, ANQGSEA. CDR3 length equals 12 residues.